This T cell receptor beta chain was recorded in a study of circulating CD8 cells and anti-PD-1 response in melanoma. At the level of the study: Six of 13 patients had prior targeted therapy or immunotherapy; seven did not. Notes on the study in general: Tumor reactivity was tested by peptide assays on expanded sorted subsets. PD-1 and DPOS subsets showed similar, higher clonality than DNEG. At M1, fewer than 8% of TRB clonotypes appeared in multiple subsets.

This clonotype is medium-sized (0.01 to 0.1%) in the sample. Its target is not known. The CDR3 runs to 19 residues. Unmatched junction bases numbered 11, after V lost 0 bases and J lost 2 bases. Germline V lookup: CDR1 LGHNA, CDR2 YSLEER. Sorting of live CD3+CD8+TCRalphabeta+ cells by PD-1 and/or TIGIT gave four subsets. The QIAseq Immune Repertoire TCR panel built the libraries from 15 ng of total RNA. TCRdb called the reads again in MiXCR, with one record for every CDR3 protein. The sample has 520 or so distinct CDR3 sequences; 8% to 11% are singletons. The sequence was collected from a human donor with melanoma. The chain couples TRBV4-3 to TRBJ2-5, with TRBD2 matching 11 bases. The specimen comprised CD8+ T cells from PBMCs, sampled at baseline or after one month of anti-PD-1 therapy (not recorded which). Written as DNA, the CDR3 is TGCGCCAGCAGCCAAGAGTTCCCACTAGCGGGGGCGTCGCAAGAGACCCAGTACTTC. Translated, it gives CASSQEFPLAGASQETQYF.